Listed below are T cell receptor beta chains from one sample, sequenced in a study of blood T cells in healthy people across ages. TCRdb fed the 5' RACE reads into MiXCR, producing one record per CDR3 protein. The table has approximately 1,700,000 distinct CDR3 sequences, about 39% seen once. Sequencing was performed on blood. These receptors were obtained from a human donor in good health. Each CDR3 is given with its conserved first and last residue. A D gene is named only where the DNA matches it firmly. The size of a clone is reported for some rows only, either as once, few or many, or as a class for expanded clones.

>TRBJ2-1|TRBV7-2|-|-
CASSLGETNNEQFF
TGTGCCAGCAGCTTAGGTGAGACAAACAATGAGCAGTTCTTC
>TRBJ1-2|TRBV5-1|-|TRBD1
CASSPGTGIPHYGYTF
TGCGCCAGCAGCCCAGGGACAGGGATACCACATTATGGCTACACCTTC
>TRBJ1-2|TRBV7-2|-|-
CASGLELNYGYTF
TGTGCCAGCGGCCTCGAACTAAACTATGGCTACACCTTC
>TRBJ1-2|TRBV14|-|-
CASSQNVAGGGYTF
TGTGCCAGCAGCCAGAACGTGGCAGGAGGTGGCTACACCTTC
>TRBJ1-6|TRBV10-3|-|TRBD1
CAISRDRDSPLHF
TGTGCCATCAGTAGGGACAGAGATTCACCCCTCCACTTT
>TRBJ1-4|TRBV9|few|-
CASSISDTRGEKLFF
TGTGCCAGCAGCATTTCCGACACCCGGGGTGAAAAACTGTTTTTT
>TRBJ2-7|TRBV20-1|few|-
CSALRTGGVYEQYF
TGCAGTGCTCTACGGACAGGCGGGGTTTACGAGCAGTACTTC
>TRBJ2-7|TRBV28|-|TRBD2
CASSPASGGGNEQYF
TGTGCCAGCAGTCCGGCTAGCGGGGGTGGCAACGAGCAGTACTTC
>TRBJ2-1|TRBV2|-|-
CASRGDSLSYNEQFF
TGTGCCAGCAGGGGGGACTCCCTCTCCTACAATGAGCAGTTCTTC
>TRBJ1-1|TRBV20-1|-|-
CSAREGPGRGTFF
TGCAGTGCTAGAGAAGGCCCTGGAAGGGGGACTTTCTTT
>TRBJ1-1|TRBV7-2|-|-
CASSLRGASTEAFF
TGTGCCAGCAGCTTACGGGGGGCGTCCACTGAAGCTTTCTTT
>TRBJ2-1|TRBV7-3|many|TRBD1
CASSSGTGNNEQFF
TGTGCCAGCAGCTCTGGGACAGGAAACAATGAGCAGTTCTTC
>TRBJ2-7|TRBV5-1|-|TRBD2
CASSQGLAGALDSYEQYF
TGCGCCAGCAGCCAGGGACTAGCGGGAGCTCTTGACAGCTACGAGCAGTACTTC
>TRBJ2-7|TRBV5-1|-|TRBD1
CASSMTGVEQYF
TGCGCCAGCAGCATGACAGGGGTCGAGCAGTACTTC
>TRBJ2-1|TRBV7-9|few|TRBD1
CASSPWTGYGNEQFF
TGTGCCAGCAGCCCCTGGACAGGGTATGGCAATGAGCAGTTCTTC
>TRBJ2-7|TRBV7-2|-|-
CASSLESGGHPSSYEQYF
TGTGCCAGCAGCTTAGAAAGTGGAGGGCACCCGAGCTCCTACGAGCAGTACTTC
>TRBJ1-2|TRBV20-1|-|-
CSAHIQGADGYTF
TGCAGTGCTCACATACAGGGAGCGGATGGCTACACCTTC
>TRBJ2-1|TRBV20-1|few|TRBD2
CSARDSGGVEPYNEQFF
TGCAGTGCTAGAGATAGCGGGGGGGTGGAGCCCTACAATGAGCAGTTCTTC
>TRBJ2-1|TRBV10-3|-|-
CAISVAVGPNNEQFF
TGTGCCATCAGTGTAGCGGTGGGGCCGAACAATGAGCAGTTCTTC
>TRBJ2-1|TRBV29-1|few|-
CSVNRGGAAEQFF
TGCAGCGTCAATCGGGGCGGGGCAGCTGAGCAGTTCTTC
>TRBJ1-4|TRBV4-2|-|-
CASSQDWDKLFF
TGTGCCAGCAGCCAAGATTGGGATAAGCTGTTTTTT
>TRBJ1-5|TRBV5-1|-|-
CASSGGGRNNQPQHF
TGCGCCAGCAGCGGAGGGGGGCGAAATAATCAGCCCCAGCATTTT
>TRBJ2-5|TRBV10-3|-|TRBD1
CAIRETTGGGETQYF
TGTGCCATCAGGGAAACGACAGGGGGCGGGGAGACCCAGTACTTC